The next 19 T cell receptor beta chains were all read from a single sample in a study of shared clonotypes between healthy human individuals. Method: immunoSEQ multiplex PCR; TCRdb's copy keeps in-frame clones and lacks some. Of around 700,000 clones in the sample, around 72% are singletons; the top ten hold approximately 1.8%. The sample comprised memory CD4+ T cells sorted from blood. Sample subset: CD45RA-negative fraction. The receptors were gathered from a woman aged 25 to 45 in good health.

The chain joins TRBV6-6 to TRBJ2-3; TRBD2 matches 9 bases. The germline V gene has CDR1 MNHNY and CDR2 SVGAGI (reference sequence). This CDR3 is built from 16 residues. Trimming cost V 0 bases and J 3 bases; bases outside gene matches: 4. The CDR3 nucleotides are TGTGCCAGCAGTTACTCGAGGCTAGCGGGAACAGATACGCAGTATTTT. This encodes CASSYSRLAGTDTQYF.

This clone was seen more than once but under ten times. The V and J genes are TRBV5-1 and TRBJ2-4; 8 bases line up with TRBD2. CDR3 length: 21 residues. J gave up 0 bases and V 1 base, and 18 bases lay outside the gene matches. From germline, CDR1 is SGHRS and CDR2 YFSETQ. The CDR3 protein is CASSLTSGTSGDGIAKNIQYF. The CDR3 DNA is TGCGCCAGCAGCTTGACGAGCGGAACTAGCGGTGACGGGATAGCCAAAAACATTCAGTACTTC.

The V call is TRBV6-5, the J call TRBJ1-1, with D perhaps matching TRBD1 (6 bases). Deletions cut 2 bases from V and 1 base from J, with 14 bases between. The CDR3 sequence is 16 residues long. CDR1 is MNHEY and CDR2 is SVGAGI in the germline V gene. CDR3: CASSYRYTGRNTEAFF. The DNA of the CDR3 is TGTGCCAGCAGTTACCGGTATACAGGGAGGAACACTGAAGCTTTCTTT.

The V call is TRBV5-4, the J call TRBJ2-5, with 12 bases lining up with TRBD1. V was clipped by 0 bases and J by 5 bases; unmatched bases: 5. Germline CDR1 reads SGHNT; CDR2 reads YYREEE (reference sequence). The CDR3 is made up of 16 amino acids. CDR3 loop: CASSLAGTGGAETQYF. The CDR3 bases are TGTGCCAGCAGCTTGGCCGGGACAGGGGGCGCGGAGACCCAGTACTTC.

The chain carries TRBV7-2 and TRBJ2-7; 9 nucleotides line up with TRBD2. From germline, CDR1 is SGHTA and CDR2 FQGNSA. This CDR3 comprises 15 residues. J was trimmed by 4 bases and V by 1 base; bases with no gene match: 5. The DNA of the CDR3 is TGTGCCAGCAGCTTAGGACTAGCGGCAATTTACGAGCAGTACTTC. Residues: CASSLGLAAIYEQYF.

In this sample, this clone turned up a few times. V gene TRBV28 combines with J gene TRBJ2-7, with 9 bases identical to TRBD1. The V segment lost 0 bases and the J segment 2 bases; nucleotides outside the gene matches: 8. The CDR3 runs to 17 residues. The germline CDR1 and CDR2 sequences are MDHEN and SYDVKM. DNA of the CDR3: TGTGCCAGCAGTTTATGGCTGACCGGGACAGGGACCTACGAGCAGTACTTC. Its protein product is CASSLWLTGTGTYEQYF.

The chain combines TRBV19 with TRBJ1-4; 11 positions match TRBD1. V shed 9 bases, J shed 5 bases, and the junction held 2 bases outside the gene matches. The CDR3 is made up of 13 amino acids. Germline CDR1 and CDR2: LNHDA and SQIVND (reference sequence). The CDR3 sequence is CASRDRGNEKLFF. As DNA, the CDR3 is TGTGCCAGCCGGGACAGGGGGAATGAAAAACTGTTTTTT.

This clone was observed once. The chain is built from TRBV28 and TRBJ2-1, with 9 bases fitting TRBD1. After removal of 3 bases from V and 8 bases from J, the junction contained 8 bases not matched to a gene. Germline V gives CDR1 MDHEN, CDR2 SYDVKM. This CDR3 is built from 15 residues. The DNA of the CDR3 is TGTGCCAGCAGTTTGGGGACAGGGAACTTCCATGAGCAGTTCTTC. The encoded protein is CASSLGTGNFHEQFF.

This clone was counted a few times. The chain joins TRBV5-1 to TRBJ2-1; 7 bases map to TRBD2. The CDR3 length is 13 residues. Germline V gene data show CDR1 as SGHRS and CDR2 as YFSETQ. J lost 12 bases, V lost 4 bases, and 10 bases had no gene match. CDR3: CASSILDRGGQFF. CDR3 DNA sequence: TGCGCCAGCAGCATACTCGACCGCGGGGGGCAGTTCTTC.

This chain connects TRBV4-2 to TRBJ1-2, with 8 nucleotides matching TRBD1. V gave up 1 base and J gave up 4 bases; unmatched junction bases: 5. The germline V gene encodes CDR1 LGHNA and CDR2 YNFKEQ. This CDR3 is 15 amino acids long. The CDR3 sequence: CASSQGSGGLYGYTF. CDR3 coding DNA: TGTGCCAGCAGCCAAGGGTCAGGGGGCCTCTATGGCTACACCTTC.

The chain is built from TRBV7-3 and TRBJ1-1, with D possibly TRBD1 on 6 matching bases. Germline assignment: CDR1 SGHTA and CDR2 FQGTGA. This CDR3 has 13 amino acids. Trimming stripped 6 bases from V and 1 base from J, with 9 bases between. Here the CDR3 reads CASRRTENTEAFF. CDR3 DNA: TGTGCCAGCAGGCGGACAGAGAACACTGAAGCTTTCTTT.

V is TRBV7-6 and J is TRBJ2-1; D remains unclear. The germline CDR1 and CDR2 sequences are SGHVS and FNYEAQ. The V end was cut by 3 bases, the J end by 4 bases, with 13 bases between. CDR3 length: 15 amino acids. The CDR3 sequence is CASSFGSSVYNEQFF. The CDR3 DNA reads as TGTGCCAGCAGCTTCGGATCTTCGGTTTACAATGAGCAGTTCTTC.

V and J are TRBV27 and TRBJ2-3; 9 bases fit TRBD1. The germline V gene encodes CDR1 MNHEY and CDR2 SMNVEV (reference sequence). V shed 4 bases and J 4 bases; nucleotides not matched to a gene: 6. CDR3 length: 15 amino acids. CDR3 DNA: TGTGCCAGCAGTTGGTACAGGGGGCGCGCAGATACGCAGTATTTT. This codes for CASSWYRGRADTQYF.

The chain employs TRBV5-6 and TRBJ2-2, with 11 nucleotides matching TRBD2. The trim removed 3 bases at V and 5 bases at J, leaving 6 bases unmatched. The germline V gene encodes CDR1 SGHDT and CDR2 YYEEEE. This CDR3 has 16 residues. CDR3 protein: CASSSGLAGGTGELFF. The CDR3 region has the DNA TGTGCCAGCAGCTCTGGGCTAGCGGGAGGTACCGGGGAGCTGTTTTTT.

The chain joins TRBV6-5 to TRBJ1-1, with D unclear. The CDR3 contains 15 residues. Trimming removed 0 bases from V and 1 base from J, with 9 bases in between. The germline CDR1 and CDR2 sequences are MNHEY and SVGAGI. CDR3 sequence: CASSYSRRRNTEAFF. CDR3 bases: TGTGCCAGCAGTTACTCCCGCCGACGGAACACTGAAGCTTTCTTT.

The rearrangement links TRBV7-2 to TRBJ2-4, with TRBD2 matching 8 bases. With 2 bases clipped from V and 1 base from J, the junction kept 10 bases outside the gene matches. The germline V gene encodes CDR1 SGHTA and CDR2 FQGNSA. The CDR3 length is 18 residues. The CDR3 loop is CASSLNALLAGAKNIQYF. Here the CDR3 DNA reads TGTGCCAGCAGCTTAAATGCCCTCCTAGCGGGCGCCAAAAACATTCAGTACTTC.

This clone was counted a single time. At one boundary the junction diverges from the germline segment, which might be a read error. The CDR3 region is CDSSFWSRKTYGYTF. The CDR3 region has the DNA TGTGACAGCAGTTTTTGGTCAAGAAAGACCTATGGCTACACCTTC. This chain uses TRBV9 with TRBJ1-2, with D unclear. The CDR3 is 15 amino acids. Germline assignment: CDR1 SGDLS and CDR2 YYNGEE.

This sequence joins TRBV9 and TRBJ2-1, with D tentatively TRBD2 (6 bases). The CDR3 runs 17 residues. The germline V and J ends were trimmed by 2 bases and 7 bases, with 22 bases remaining between them. Looked up from germline, CDR1 is SGDLS and CDR2 is YYNGEE. The CDR3 nucleotides read TGTGCCAGCAGCGTCCCCCGGGACGGAGGGACCAGTAATGAGCAGTTCTTC. This sequence encodes CASSVPRDGGTSNEQFF.

The J gene is TRBJ2-7, the V gene TRBV7-9; D gene ambiguous. Trimming stripped 6 bases from V and 1 base from J, with 1 base between. The CDR3 consists of 10 residues. Germline loops: CDR1 SEHNR, CDR2 FQNEAQ (reference sequence). CDR3 in DNA: TGTGCCAGCAGTTCCTACGAGCAGTACTTC. It yields the protein CASSSYEQYF. Full variable domain (remainder filled in from reference TRBV7-9 and TRBJ2-7): DTGVSQNPRHKITKRGQNVTFRCDPISEHNRLYWYRQTLGQGPEFLTYFQNEAQLEKSRLLSDRFSAERPKGSFSTLEIQRTEQGDSAMYLCASSSYEQYFGPGTRLTVT.